This TCR beta chain was captured by sequencing in a study of blood T cell repertoires in COVID-19. Study-level background: Acute-phase and convalescent COVID-19 samples originated in the United States, Italy and Spain. PBMCs, B-cell-depleted T cells, or T cells provided the cDNA or gDNA that made up the material.

The assay was immunoSEQ multiplex PCR, and TCRdb's table has in-frame clones only and misses some. The table lists about 200,000 clones, around three quarters of them singletons, with roughly 6% in the top ten. CDR3 length: 14 amino acids. Trimming cost V 2 bases and J 3 bases, with 10 bases left between them. Germline CDR1 and CDR2: MNHNY and SVGAGI (reference sequence). What was sequenced was peripheral blood. This receptor was identified in a woman between 65 and 79 years old with acute or convalescent COVID-19. The chain has TRBV6-6 and TRBJ1-1; D may be TRBD1 (5 bases). CDR3 residues: CASSYMVGDTEAFF. The CDR3 DNA reads TGTGCCAGCAGTTACATGGTAGGGGACACTGAAGCTTTCTTT.